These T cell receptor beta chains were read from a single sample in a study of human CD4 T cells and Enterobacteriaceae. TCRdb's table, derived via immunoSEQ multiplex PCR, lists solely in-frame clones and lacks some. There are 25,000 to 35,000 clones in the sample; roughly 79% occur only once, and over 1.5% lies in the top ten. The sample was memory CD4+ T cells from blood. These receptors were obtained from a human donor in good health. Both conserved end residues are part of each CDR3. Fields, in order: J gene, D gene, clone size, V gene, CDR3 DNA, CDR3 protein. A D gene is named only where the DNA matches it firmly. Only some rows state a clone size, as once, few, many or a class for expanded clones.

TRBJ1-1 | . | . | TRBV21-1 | TGTGCCAGCAGCAAAGTGGAGGGGGCCCACCCTGCCACTGAAGCTTTCTTT | CASSKVEGAHPATEAFF
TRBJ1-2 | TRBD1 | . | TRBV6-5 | TGTGCCAGCAGTAAACAGGGGGCGCTTGGCTACACCTTC | CASSKQGALGYTF
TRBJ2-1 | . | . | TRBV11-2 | TGTGCCAGCAGCCCGGGCCGGGGGCGAAAAAGCAATGAGCAGTTCTTC | CASSPGRGRKSNEQFF
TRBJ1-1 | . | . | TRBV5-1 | TGCGCCAGCAGCTTGGCCGGGCACCTGAACACTGAAGCTTTCTTT | CASSLAGHLNTEAFF
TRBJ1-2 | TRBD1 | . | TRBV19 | TGTGCCAGTAGTCGTATGACCACAGGGGACTATGGCTACACCTTC | CASSRMTTGDYGYTF
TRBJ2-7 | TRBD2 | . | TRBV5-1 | TGCGCCAGCAGCCAACGGGGGGGTACGGCGCTTGGGGAGCAGTACTTC | CASSQRGGTALGEQYF
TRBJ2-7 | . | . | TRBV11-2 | TGTGCCAGCAGCTTCTTAGCGGCTACCTACGAGCAGTACTTC | CASSFLAATYEQYF
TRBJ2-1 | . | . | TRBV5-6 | TGTGCCAGCAGCTTGCCGAACAATGAGCAGTTCTTC | CASSLPNNEQFF
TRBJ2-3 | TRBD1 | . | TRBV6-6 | TGTGCCAGCAGTGGGGGTGAAGGGGGCGTAACAGATACGCAGTATTTT | CASSGGEGGVTDTQYF
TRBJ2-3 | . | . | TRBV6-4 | TGTGCCAGCGGCCTTGGGGGGAGGACAGATACGCAGTATTTT | CASGLGGRTDTQYF
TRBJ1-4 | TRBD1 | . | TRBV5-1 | TGCGCCAGCAGCACAGGGGATGGGAATGAAAAACTGTTTTTT | CASSTGDGNEKLFF
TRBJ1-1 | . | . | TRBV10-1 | TGCGCCAGCAGTGACGAGGGGACAATGAACACTGAAGCTTTCTTT | CASSDEGTMNTEAFF
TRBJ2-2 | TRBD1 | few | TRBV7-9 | TGTGCCAGCAGCCTGGGACAGGGGGTGGCCGGGGAGCTGTTTTTT | CASSLGQGVAGELFF
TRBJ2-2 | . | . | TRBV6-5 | TGTGCCGCAAGGGTAACAAACACCGGGGAGCTGTTTTTT | CAARVTNTGELFF
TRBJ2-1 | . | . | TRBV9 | TGTGCCAGCTCCCTTGGGTCCTACAATGAGCAGTTCTTC | CASSLGSYNEQFF
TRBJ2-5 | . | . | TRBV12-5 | TGTGCTAGTGGTGGACTGCAACAAGAGACCCAGTACTTC | CASGGLQQETQYF
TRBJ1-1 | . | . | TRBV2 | TGTGCCAGCAGTTTTTCAGGCACTGAAGCTTTCTTT | CASSFSGTEAFF
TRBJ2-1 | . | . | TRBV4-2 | TGTGCCAGCAGCCAAGAGGTGGGTCTCCCCGATGAGCAGTTCTTC | CASSQEVGLPDEQFF
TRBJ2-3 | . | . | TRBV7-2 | TGTGCCAGCAGCTTTTACGGAGATACGCAGTATTTT | CASSFYGDTQYF
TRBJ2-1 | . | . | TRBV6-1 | TGTGCCAGCAGTGAGGGGAGCAGCTCCTACAATGAGCAGTTCTTC | CASSEGSSSYNEQFF
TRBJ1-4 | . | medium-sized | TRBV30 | TGTGCCTGGAGTGTATGCGGAGCAACTAATGAAAAACTGTTTTTT | CAWSVCGATNEKLFF
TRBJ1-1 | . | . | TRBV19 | TGTGCCAGTTGGACAGCCAATGAAGCTTTCTTT | CASWTANEAFF
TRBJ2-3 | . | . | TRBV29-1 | TGCAGCGTTGAATGGGGAAGGGAAGATACGCAGTATTTT | CSVEWGREDTQYF
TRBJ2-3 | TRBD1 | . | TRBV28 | TGTGCCAGCAGTTCCCCACCTGGACAGGGTAGAAATACGCAGTATTTT | CASSSPPGQGRNTQYF
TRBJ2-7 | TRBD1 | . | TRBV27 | TGTGCCAGCAGTCCAAGGACAGGGGGATACTACGAGCAGTACTTC | CASSPRTGGYYEQYF
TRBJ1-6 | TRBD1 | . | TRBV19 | TGTGCCAGTAGTGTTTCGCTGACAGGGTCTTCACCCCTCCACTTT | CASSVSLTGSSPLHF
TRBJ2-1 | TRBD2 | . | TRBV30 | TGTGCCTGGAGTTTAAAGGGAGGACTAGCGATTTACAATGAGCAGTTCTTC | CAWSLKGGLAIYNEQFF
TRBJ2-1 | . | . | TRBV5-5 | TGTGCCAGCAGTTTCCTGGGTGCAACCCTCGACAATGAGCAGTTCTTC | CASSFLGATLDNEQFF
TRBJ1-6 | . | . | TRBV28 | TGTGCCAGCAGTTCCGGGTCCAATTCACCCCTCCACTTT | CASSSGSNSPLHF
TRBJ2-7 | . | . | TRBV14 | TGTGCCAGCAGCCAGGGGACGGGTGGGATCGAGCAGTACTTC | CASSQGTGGIEQYF
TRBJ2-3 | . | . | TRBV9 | TGTGCCAGCAGCGTGAGCGCTACCACAGATACGCAGTATTTT | CASSVSATTDTQYF
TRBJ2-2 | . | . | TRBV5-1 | TGCGCCAGCAGCTCCGGGGGGACAGCTAGAAACACCGGGGAGCTGTTTTTT | CASSSGGTARNTGELFF
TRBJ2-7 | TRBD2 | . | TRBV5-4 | TGTGCCAGCAGCTTATCGGGACTAGCGGGAGCCCGGGAGCAGTACTTC | CASSLSGLAGAREQYF
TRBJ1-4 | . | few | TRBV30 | TGTGCCTGGAGGTACGTAACAGGGAGTTTTCGTGAAAAACTGTTTTTT | CAWRYVTGSFREKLFF
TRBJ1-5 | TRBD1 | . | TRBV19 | TGTGCCAGTAGTATGACAGGGCTCGATCAGCCCCAGCATTTT | CASSMTGLDQPQHF
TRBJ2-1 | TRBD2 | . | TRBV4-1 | TGCGCCAGCAGCCAACTCGGACTAGCGGGAGATGCGACCTACAATGAGCAGTTCTTC | CASSQLGLAGDATYNEQFF
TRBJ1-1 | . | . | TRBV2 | TGTGCCAGCAGTGATGTGGGCGGCAGTGAAGCTTTCTTT | CASSDVGGSEAFF
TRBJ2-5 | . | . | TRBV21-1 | TGTGCCAGCAGCAAAAGCCTCAGAGTCAGGGACTACTTGTACCAAGAGACCCAGTACTTC | CASSKSLRVRDYLYQETQYF
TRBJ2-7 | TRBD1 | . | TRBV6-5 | TGTGCCAGCAGTTACTCCGGGACAGGGTGGGAGTACGAGCAGTACTTC | CASSYSGTGWEYEQYF
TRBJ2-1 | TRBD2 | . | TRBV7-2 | TGTGCCAGCAGCCCGAGCGGGAGGCCACACTACAATGAGCAGTTCTTC | CASSPSGRPHYNEQFF
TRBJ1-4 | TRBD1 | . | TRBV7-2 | TGTGCCAGCAGCTTGAGGTCGGGACAGGGCGAAAAACTGTTTTTT | CASSLRSGQGEKLFF
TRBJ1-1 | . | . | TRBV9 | TGTGCCAGCAGCGTTGGGTCAGGCACTGAAGCTTTCTTT | CASSVGSGTEAFF
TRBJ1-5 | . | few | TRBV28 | TGTGCCAGCAGTTTGACAGTTTCTCAGCCCCAGCATTTT | CASSLTVSQPQHF
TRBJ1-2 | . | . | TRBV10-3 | TGTGCCATCAGTGGGAACCAGGATGGCTACACCTTC | CAISGNQDGYTF